The T cell receptor beta chain described here comes from a study of OX40 agonist ivuxolimab in advanced cancers. Overall study: Dose-escalation patients suffered from hepatocellular carcinoma, melanoma, renal cell or head and neck cancer. Study-level results: At 0.1-3.0 mg/kg, partial responders had clonal expansion among the lowest observed.

As for this clone: Antigen: not known.

TCRdb's table, derived via immunoSEQ multiplex PCR, lists solely in-frame clones and lacks some. The sample lists about 97,000 clones; less than 90% were seen once. The germline gives CDR1 MNHNS, CDR2 SASEGT. The V and J ends lost 1 base and 7 bases respectively, with 16 bases between them. CDR3 length equals 15 residues. The chain joins TRBV6-1 to TRBJ1-2; maybe TRBD1 (6 bases). The sequence was collected from an adult with an advanced solid tumor such as melanoma, head and neck, liver or kidney cancer. The sequencing here drew on CD4+ or CD8+ T cells sorted from blood, taken in a trial of the OX40 agonist ivuxolimab. CDR3 in amino acids: CASSEGGQGHGGYTF. The CDR3 DNA is TGTGCCAGCAGTGAAGGGGGGCAGGGTCACGGTGGCTACACCTTC.